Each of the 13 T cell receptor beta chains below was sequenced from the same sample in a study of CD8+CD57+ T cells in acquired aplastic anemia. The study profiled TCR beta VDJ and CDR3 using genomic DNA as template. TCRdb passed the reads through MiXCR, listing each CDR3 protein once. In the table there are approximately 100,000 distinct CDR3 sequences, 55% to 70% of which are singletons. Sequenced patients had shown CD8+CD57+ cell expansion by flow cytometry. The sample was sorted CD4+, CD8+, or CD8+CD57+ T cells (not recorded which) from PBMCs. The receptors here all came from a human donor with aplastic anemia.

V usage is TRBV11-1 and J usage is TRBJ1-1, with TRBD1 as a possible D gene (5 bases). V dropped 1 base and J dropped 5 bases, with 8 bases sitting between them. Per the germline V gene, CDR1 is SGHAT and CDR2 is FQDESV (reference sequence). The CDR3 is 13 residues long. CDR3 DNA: TGTGCCAGCAGCTTAGTGCCAGGGACTGAAGCTTTCTTT. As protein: CASSLVPGTEAFF. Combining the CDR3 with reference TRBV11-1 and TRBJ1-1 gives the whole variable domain EAEVAQSPRYKITEKSQAVAFWCDPISGHATLYWYRQILGQGPELLVQFQDESVVDDSQLPKDRFSAERLKGVDSTLKIQPAELGDSAMYLCASSLVPGTEAFFGQGTRLTVV.

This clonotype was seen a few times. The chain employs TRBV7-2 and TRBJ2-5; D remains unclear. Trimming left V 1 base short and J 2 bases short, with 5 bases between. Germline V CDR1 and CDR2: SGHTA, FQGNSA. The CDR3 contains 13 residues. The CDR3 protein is CASSLGVQETQYF. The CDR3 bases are TGTGCCAGCAGCTTAGGGGTTCAAGAGACCCAGTACTTC.

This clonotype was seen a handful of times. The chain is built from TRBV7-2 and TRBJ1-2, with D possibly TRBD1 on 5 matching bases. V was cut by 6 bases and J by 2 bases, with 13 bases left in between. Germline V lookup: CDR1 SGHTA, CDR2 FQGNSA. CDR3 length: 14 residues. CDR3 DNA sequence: TGTGCCAGCAGGCAAAAGGGACGGAACTATGGCTACACCTTC. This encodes CASRQKGRNYGYTF.

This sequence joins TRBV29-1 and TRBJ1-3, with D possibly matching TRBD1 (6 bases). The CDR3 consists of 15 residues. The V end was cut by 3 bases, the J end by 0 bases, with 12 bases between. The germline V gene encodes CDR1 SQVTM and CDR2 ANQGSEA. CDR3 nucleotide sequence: TGCAGCGTTGATCTGGGGGCTTCCTCTGGAAACACCATATATTTT. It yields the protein CSVDLGASSGNTIYF.

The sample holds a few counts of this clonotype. CDR3: CASSEWGIDTQYF. DNA of the CDR3: TGTGCCAGCAGTGAATGGGGGATAGATACGCAGTATTTT. The rearrangement uses TRBV2 and TRBJ2-3; D possibly uses TRBD1 or TRBD2 (5 bases each). The CDR3 covers 13 residues. Germline values: CDR1 SNHLY, CDR2 FYNNEI. V shed 2 bases and J shed 5 bases, with 8 bases lying between them.

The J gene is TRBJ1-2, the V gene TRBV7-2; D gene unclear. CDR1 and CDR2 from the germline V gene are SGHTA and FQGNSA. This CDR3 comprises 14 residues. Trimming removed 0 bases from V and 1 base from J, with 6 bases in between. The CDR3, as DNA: TGTGCCAGCAGCTTAGCGGACGGTAACTATGGCTACACCTTC. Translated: CASSLADGNYGYTF. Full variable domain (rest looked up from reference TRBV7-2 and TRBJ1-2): GAGVSQSPSNKVTEKGKDVELRCDPISGHTALYWYRQSLGQGLEFLIYFQGNSAPDKSGLPSDRFSAERTGGSVSTLTIQRTQQEDSAVYLCASSLADGNYGYTFGSGTRLTVV.

CDR3: CAISGEFNSGGRSGELFF. CDR3 coding DNA: TGTGCCATCAGTGGAGAGTTCAATTCGGGAGGAAGGTCCGGGGAGCTGTTTTTT. V usage is TRBV10-3 and J usage is TRBJ2-2; TRBD2 matches at 7 bases. V lost 4 bases and J lost 6; bases outside the gene matches: 17. Germline CDR1 is ENHRY and CDR2 is SYGVKD. This CDR3 region has 18 residues.

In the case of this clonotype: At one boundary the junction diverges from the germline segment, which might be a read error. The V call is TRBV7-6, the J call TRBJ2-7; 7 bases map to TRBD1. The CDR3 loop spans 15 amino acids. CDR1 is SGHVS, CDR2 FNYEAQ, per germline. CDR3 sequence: CASSSQTGLSYEQYF. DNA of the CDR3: TGTGCCAGCAGCTCACAGACAGGGTTATCTTACGAGCAATACTTC.

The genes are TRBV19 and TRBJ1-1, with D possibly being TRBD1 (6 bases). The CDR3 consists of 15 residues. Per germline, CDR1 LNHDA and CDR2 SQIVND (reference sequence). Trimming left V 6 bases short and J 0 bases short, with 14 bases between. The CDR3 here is CASSEYGQLNTEAFF. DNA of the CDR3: TGTGCCAGTAGCGAGTATGGACAGCTGAACACTGAAGCTTTCTTT.

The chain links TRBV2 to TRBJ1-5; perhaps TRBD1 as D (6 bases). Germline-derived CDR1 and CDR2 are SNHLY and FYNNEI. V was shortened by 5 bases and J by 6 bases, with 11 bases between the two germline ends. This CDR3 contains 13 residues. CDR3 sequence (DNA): TGTGCCAGCAGTCGGGACATTCGTCAGCCCCAGCATTTT. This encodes CASSRDIRQPQHF.

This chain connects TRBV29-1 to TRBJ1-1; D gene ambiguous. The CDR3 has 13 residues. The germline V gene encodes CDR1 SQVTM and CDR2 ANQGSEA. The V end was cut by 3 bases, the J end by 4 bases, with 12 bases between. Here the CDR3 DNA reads TGCAGCGTTGATGCCGGGAGGCGCACTGAAGCTTTCTTT. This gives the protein CSVDAGRRTEAFF.

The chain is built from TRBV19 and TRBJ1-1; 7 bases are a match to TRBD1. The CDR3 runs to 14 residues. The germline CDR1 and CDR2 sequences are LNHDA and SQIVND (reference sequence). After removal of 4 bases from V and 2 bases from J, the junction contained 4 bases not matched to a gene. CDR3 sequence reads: CASSTDRLNTEAFF. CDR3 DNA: TGTGCCAGTAGTACGGACAGGTTAAACACTGAAGCTTTCTTT.

The CDR3 nucleotides read TGTGCCAGCAGCTCGACGACAGGGGGCGCGGAAGAGCAGTTCTTC. It is translated as CASSSTTGGAEEQFF. This chain uses TRBV7-3 with TRBJ2-1; the match to TRBD1 covers 10 bases. Unmatched junction bases numbered 10, after V lost 4 bases and J lost 10 bases. The CDR3 runs 15 residues. Germline V gene lookup returns CDR1 SGHTA and CDR2 FQGTGA.